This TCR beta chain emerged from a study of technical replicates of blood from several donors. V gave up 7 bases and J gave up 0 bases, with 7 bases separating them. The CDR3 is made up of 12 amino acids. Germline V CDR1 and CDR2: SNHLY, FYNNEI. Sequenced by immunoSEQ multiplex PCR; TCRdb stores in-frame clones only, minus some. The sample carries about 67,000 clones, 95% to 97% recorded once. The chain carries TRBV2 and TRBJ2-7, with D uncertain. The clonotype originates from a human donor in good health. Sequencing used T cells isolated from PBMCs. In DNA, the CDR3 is TGTGCCAGCACTTTTAGCTCCTACGAGCAGTACTTC. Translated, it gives CASTFSSYEQYF.